Shown below are 26 T cell receptor beta chains from a single sample sequenced in a study of blood T cell repertoires in COVID-19. Here immunoSEQ multiplex PCR was the method, and the copy in TCRdb shows in-frame clones only, minus some. The sample shows over 150,000 clones, around 84% of them seen only once. The sequencing input was peripheral blood. The receptors were sampled from a man between 50 and 59 years old with active or convalescent COVID-19.

The chain has TRBV6-5 and TRBJ2-7; D is possibly TRBD1 (6 bases). This CDR3 contains 14 residues. V was trimmed by 0 bases and J by 5 bases, leaving 11 bases between them. Germline loops: CDR1 MNHEY, CDR2 SVGAGI. This chain's CDR3 is CASSYSNRVDEQYF. In DNA form, the CDR3 reads TGTGCCAGCAGTTACTCGAACAGGGTCGACGAGCAGTACTTC.

The chain joins TRBV10-3 to TRBJ2-3; D is undetermined. Per the germline V gene, CDR1 is ENHRY and CDR2 is SYGVKD. V gave up 6 bases and J gave up 6 bases, with 7 bases separating them. The length of the CDR3 is 11 residues. The CDR3, as DNA: TGTGCCATCAGCACTACTGATACGCAGTATTTT. This encodes CAISTTDTQYF.

The gene calls are TRBV6-5 and TRBJ2-3, with TRBD1 as a possible D gene (6 bases). CDR3 length equals 14 residues. The germline V gene has CDR1 MNHEY and CDR2 SVGAGI. V lost 4 bases to trimming and J lost 5 bases, with 13 bases between them. The CDR3 DNA is TGTGCCAGCAGTTCCAGACGGGGACAAGATACGCAGTATTTT. Residues: CASSSRRGQDTQYF.

This chain uses TRBV18 with TRBJ2-5; TRBD1 might be the D (5 bases). The CDR3 runs 14 residues. Germline CDR1 KGHSH, CDR2 LQKENI. The germline V and J ends were trimmed by 3 bases and 2 bases, with 10 bases remaining between them. The CDR3 DNA sequence: TGTGCCAGCTCACCGCGAACAGGACAAGAGACCCAGTACTTC. This encodes CASSPRTGQETQYF.

The genes are TRBV24-1 and TRBJ2-7; D possibly corresponds to TRBD1 (6 bases). Germline CDR1 KGHDR, CDR2 SFDVKD. This CDR3 has 14 amino acids. The ends were cut back, 4 bases at V and 3 bases at J, with 12 bases in the middle. The CDR3 coding sequence is TGTGCCACCAGTGACAGGGACACCTTCTACGAGCAGTACTTC. Its protein product is CATSDRDTFYEQYF.

The rearrangement joins TRBV4-2 to TRBJ1-3; TRBD1 matches at 7 bases. The CDR3 is 15 residues long. With 3 bases clipped from V and 0 bases from J, the junction kept 2 bases outside the gene matches. Germline loops: CDR1 LGHNA, CDR2 YNFKEQ. CDR3 amino acids: CASSHDRDSGNTIYF. The CDR3 DNA sequence: TGTGCCAGCAGCCACGACAGGGACTCTGGAAACACCATATATTTT.

The CDR3 reads CASTSGGTQHF. The CDR3 bases are TGTGCCAGCACCTCCGGGGGGACCCAGCATTTT. The chain uses TRBV12-3 or TRBV12-4 and TRBJ1-5; D may be TRBD1 (5 bases). The V and J ends lost 7 bases and 11 bases respectively, with 12 bases between them. This CDR3 is built from 11 residues.

This clone was observed at least ten times. The chain links TRBV5-4 to TRBJ2-6; D remains ambiguous. Trimming cost V 7 bases and J 0 bases, with 8 bases left between them. The CDR3 loop spans 14 amino acids. Germline CDR1 is SGHNT and CDR2 is YYREEE (reference sequence). The CDR3 region is CASPSNSGANVLTF. The CDR3 region has the DNA TGTGCCAGCCCCTCTAACTCTGGGGCCAACGTCCTGACTTTC.

A single count supports this clone. The rearrangement joins TRBV27 to TRBJ2-7; TRBD2 matches at 8 bases. CDR3 length: 15 residues. Germline assignment: CDR1 MNHEY and CDR2 SMNVEV (reference sequence). The V and J ends lost 5 bases and 3 bases, in that order; junction bases with no gene match: 9. The chain's CDR3 is CASSRPMSGGYEQYF. The CDR3 coding sequence is TGTGCCAGCAGTCGCCCCATGAGCGGGGGCTACGAGCAGTACTTC.

The V call is TRBV5-4, the J call TRBJ2-3, with 10 bases matching TRBD2. CDR3 length equals 16 residues. V lost 4 bases, J lost 4 bases, and 9 bases stayed unmatched. Germline CDR1 SGHNT, CDR2 YYREEE (reference sequence). The CDR3 coding sequence is TGTGCCAGCAGCCCCTCCGGGACTAGCGCGTCAGATACGCAGTATTTT. Its protein product is CASSPSGTSASDTQYF. The full variable domain, its missing parts supplied by reference TRBV5-4 and TRBJ2-3, is ETGVTQSPTHLIKTRGQQVTLRCSSQSGHNTVSWYQQALGQGPQFIFQYYREEENGRGNFPPRFSGLQFPNYSSELNVNALELDDSALYLCASSPSGTSASDTQYFGPGTRLTVL.

The gene calls are TRBV12-5 and TRBJ2-2, with 10 bases lining up with TRBD1. V lost 6 bases to trimming and J lost 0 bases; unmatched junction nucleotides: 4. CDR3 length: 16 amino acids. Looked up from germline, CDR1 is LGHNT and CDR2 is FRNRAP. The DNA of the CDR3 is TGTGCTAGTGGAAGGGGACAGGGGCCGAACACCGGGGAGCTGTTTTTT. This encodes CASGRGQGPNTGELFF.

This chain links TRBV3-1 (or the pseudogene TRBV3-2) with TRBJ1-4; no clear D. The CDR3 covers 15 residues. V lost 6 bases to trimming and J lost 5 bases, with 16 bases between them. Germline V gene sequence: CDR1 LGHDT, CDR2 YNNKEL (reference sequence). The CDR3 is CASRRGQALNEKLFF. CDR3 DNA sequence: TGTGCCAGCAGACGCGGGCAGGCCCTAAATGAAAAACTGTTTTTT.

This chain uses TRBV4-3 with TRBJ2-2; the D gene is possibly TRBD1 (5 bases). Germline CDR1 reads LGHNA; CDR2 reads YSLEER. The CDR3 spans 17 residues. The ends were cut back, 4 bases at V and 2 bases at J, with 17 bases in the middle. The CDR3 DNA follows: TGCGCCAGCAGCCTATTTTATGGGCAGGGTAACACCGGGGAGCTGTTTTTT. Translated: CASSLFYGQGNTGELFF.

The chain employs TRBV5-1 and TRBJ2-7; no definite D call. From germline, CDR1 is SGHRS and CDR2 YFSETQ. Between the trimmed V and J ends, which lost 1 base and 3 bases, there was a span of 14 bases. CDR3 size: 15 residues. The CDR3 loop reads CASSLNPGSNYEQYF. The CDR3 DNA sequence: TGCGCCAGCAGCTTGAATCCGGGTAGCAACTACGAGCAGTACTTC.

This chain connects TRBV12-3 or TRBV12-4 to TRBJ1-5; no definite D call. This CDR3 region has 12 residues. Trimming pared 6 bases from V and 9 bases from J, leaving 12 bases between. CDR3 protein: CASRSPGRPQHF. Here the CDR3 DNA reads TGTGCCAGCAGATCCCCGGGTCGGCCCCAGCATTTT.

The chain links TRBV19 to TRBJ1-1; no clear D gene. Germline CDR1 is LNHDA and CDR2 is SQIVND (reference sequence). The CDR3 totals 12 residues. V gave up 5 bases and J gave up 9 bases, with 13 bases separating them. CDR3 amino acids: CASSPLGNKAFF. In DNA form, the CDR3 reads TGTGCCAGTAGTCCCCTCGGGAATAAAGCTTTCTTT.

The chain carries TRBV10-3 and TRBJ1-1, with D uncertain. Germline V gene data show CDR1 as ENHRY and CDR2 as SYGVKD. CDR3 length equals 12 residues. Trimming took 8 bases from V and 11 from J, leaving 18 bases between them. CDR3 sequence (DNA): TGTGCCATCGGCACAGACACCCATAAGGCTTTCTTT. This encodes CAIGTDTHKAFF.

This chain uses TRBV11-2 with TRBJ1-6; maybe TRBD1 (5 bases). V dropped 6 bases and J dropped 9 bases, with 9 bases sitting between them. This CDR3 is 12 amino acids long. Germline loops: CDR1 SGHAT, CDR2 FQNNGV. The CDR3 spells CASRHRGSPLHF. In DNA form, the CDR3 reads TGTGCCAGCAGACATAGGGGTTCACCCCTCCACTTT. Complete variable domain (other parts from reference TRBV11-2 and TRBJ1-6): EAGVAQSPRYKIIEKRQSVAFWCNPISGHATLYWYQQILGQGPKLLIQFQNNGVVDDSQLPKDRFSAERLKGVDSTLKIQPAKLEDSAVYLCASRHRGSPLHFGNGTRLTVT.

The chain employs TRBV11-3 and TRBJ1-1, with D maybe TRBD1 (5 bases). CDR1 SGHNT and CDR2 YENEEA come from the germline V gene. The CDR3 spans 16 residues. V gave up 5 bases and J gave up 0 bases, with 16 bases separating them. The CDR3 DNA is TGTGCCAGCAGCCACAGGTACACGAAATTGAACACTGAAGCTTTCTTT. This translates into CASSHRYTKLNTEAFF. The full variable domain, rest sourced from reference TRBV11-3 and TRBJ1-1, is EAGVVQSPRYKIIEKKQPVAFWCNPISGHNTLYWYLQNLGQGPELLIRYENEEAVDDSQLPKDRFSAERLKGVDSTLKIQPAELGDSAVYLCASSHRYTKLNTEAFFGQGTRLTVV.

At least ten counts were recorded for this clone. The chain links TRBV6-1 to TRBJ2-1; 9 bases map to TRBD2. CDR3 length equals 16 residues. V dropped 4 bases and J dropped 6; count of bases not matched to a gene: 10. CDR1 is MNHNS, CDR2 SASEGT, per germline. The CDR3: CASSGSSGSPGNEQFF. For the CDR3, the DNA is TGTGCCAGCAGTGGGAGTAGCGGGAGTCCCGGCAATGAGCAGTTCTTC.

This sequence joins TRBV2 and TRBJ1-1; D is unresolved. The germline CDR1 and CDR2 sequences are SNHLY and FYNNEI. Between the trimmed V and J ends, which lost 5 bases and 10 bases, there was a span of 17 bases. The CDR3 is 13 amino acids. This chain's CDR3 is CASSNAYREPAFF. The CDR3 coding sequence is TGTGCCAGCAGTAACGCATACCGAGAGCCAGCTTTCTTT.

The V call is TRBV18, the J call TRBJ1-6; D ambiguous. The CDR3 consists of 15 residues. V was shortened by 3 bases and J by 5 bases, with 11 bases between the two germline ends. Germline V gives CDR1 KGHSH, CDR2 LQKENI. The CDR3 sequence is CASSPTAGNNSPLHF. Here the CDR3 DNA reads TGTGCCAGCTCACCTACCGCAGGAAATAATTCACCCCTCCACTTT.

This chain joins TRBV6-1 and TRBJ1-6, with 8 bases aligning to TRBD1. V dropped 3 bases and J dropped 7; count of bases not matched to a gene: 5. CDR1 MNHNS and CDR2 SASEGT come from the germline V gene. This CDR3 spans 15 amino acids. The DNA for the CDR3 is TGTGCCAGCAGTGAGTTCCAGGGGGCAAATTCACCCCTCCACTTT. Its translation is CASSEFQGANSPLHF.

This clone was seen only a few times. The chain carries TRBV14 and TRBJ2-7; 8 bases fit TRBD2. This CDR3 comprises 19 residues. V was pared by 2 bases and J by 5 bases, with 20 bases of the junction left unmatched. Per the germline V gene, CDR1 is SGHDN and CDR2 is FVKESK. The CDR3 is CASSQRTGSGALGRHEQYF. The CDR3 DNA reads as TGTGCCAGCAGCCAACGTACTGGTAGCGGGGCCTTAGGACGACACGAGCAGTACTTC.

The chain has TRBV28 and TRBJ1-5, with 10 bases matching TRBD1. Germline CDR1 and CDR2: MDHEN and SYDVKM. This CDR3 spans 16 amino acids. V lost 7 bases to trimming and J lost 1 base; unmatched junction nucleotides: 7. The CDR3 loop reads CASTRQGAGSNQPQHF. The CDR3 DNA reads as TGTGCCAGCACCCGACAGGGGGCCGGGAGCAATCAGCCCCAGCATTTT.

This chain joins TRBV19 and TRBJ1-2; 7 positions agree with TRBD1. There are 14 residues in the CDR3. Trimming took 7 bases from V and 7 from J; bases not matched to a gene: 12. Germline V gene sequence: CDR1 LNHDA, CDR2 SQIVND (reference sequence). CDR3 nucleotides: TGTGCCAGTAAAGGGAGGCAGGGGGACGGTGGCTACACCTTC. Its translation is CASKGRQGDGGYTF.